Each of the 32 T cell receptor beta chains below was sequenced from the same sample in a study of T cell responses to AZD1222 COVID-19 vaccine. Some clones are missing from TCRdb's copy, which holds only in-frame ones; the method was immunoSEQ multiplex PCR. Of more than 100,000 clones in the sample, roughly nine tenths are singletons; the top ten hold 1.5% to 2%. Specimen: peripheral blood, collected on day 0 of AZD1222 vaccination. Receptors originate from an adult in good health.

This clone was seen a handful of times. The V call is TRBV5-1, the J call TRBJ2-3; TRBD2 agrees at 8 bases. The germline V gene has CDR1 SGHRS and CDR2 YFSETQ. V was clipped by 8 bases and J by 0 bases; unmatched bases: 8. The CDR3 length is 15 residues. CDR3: CASTPGGTSTDTQYF. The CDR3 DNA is TGCGCCAGTACACCGGGGGGGACTAGCACAGATACGCAGTATTTT.

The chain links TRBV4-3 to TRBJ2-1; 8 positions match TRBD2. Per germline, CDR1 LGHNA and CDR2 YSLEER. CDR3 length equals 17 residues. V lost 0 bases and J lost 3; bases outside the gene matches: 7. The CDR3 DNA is TGCGCCAGCAGCCAAGAGGCACAGCGGGAGAGCTACAATGAGCAGTTCTTC. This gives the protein CASSQEAQRESYNEQFF.

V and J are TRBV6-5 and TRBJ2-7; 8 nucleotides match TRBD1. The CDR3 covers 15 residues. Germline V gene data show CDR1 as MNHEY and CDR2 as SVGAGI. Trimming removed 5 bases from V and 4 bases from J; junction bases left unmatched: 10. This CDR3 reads CASSLYRTGSYEQYF. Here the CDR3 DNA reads TGTGCCAGCAGTCTCTACCGGACAGGGTCGTACGAGCAGTACTTC.

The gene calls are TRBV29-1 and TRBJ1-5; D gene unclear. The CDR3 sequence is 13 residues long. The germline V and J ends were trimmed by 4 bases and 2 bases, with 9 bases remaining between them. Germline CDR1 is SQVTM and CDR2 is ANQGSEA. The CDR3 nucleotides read TGCAGCGTTGCCCCCGGGGGCAATCAGCCCCAGCATTTT. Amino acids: CSVAPGGNQPQHF.

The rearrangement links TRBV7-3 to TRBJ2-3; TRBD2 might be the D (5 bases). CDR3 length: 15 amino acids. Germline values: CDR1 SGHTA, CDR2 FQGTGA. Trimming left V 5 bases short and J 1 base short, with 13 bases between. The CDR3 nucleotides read TGTGCCAGCAGCCCCATCCAGCGGCGCACAGATACGCAGTATTTT. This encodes CASSPIQRRTDTQYF.

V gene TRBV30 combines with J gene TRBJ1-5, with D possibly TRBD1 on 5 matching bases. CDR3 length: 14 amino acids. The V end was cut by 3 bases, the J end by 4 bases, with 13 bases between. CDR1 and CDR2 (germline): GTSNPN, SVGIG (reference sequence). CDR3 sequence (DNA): TGTGCCTGGAGCGGGCAGGGATGGAATCAGCCCCAGCATTTT. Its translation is CAWSGQGWNQPQHF.

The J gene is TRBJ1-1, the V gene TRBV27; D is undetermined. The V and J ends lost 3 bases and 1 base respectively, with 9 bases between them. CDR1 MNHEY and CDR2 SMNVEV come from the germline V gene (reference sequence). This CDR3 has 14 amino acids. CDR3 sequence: CASSFGVRNTEAFF. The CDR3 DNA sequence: TGTGCCAGCAGTTTTGGGGTAAGGAACACTGAAGCTTTCTTT.

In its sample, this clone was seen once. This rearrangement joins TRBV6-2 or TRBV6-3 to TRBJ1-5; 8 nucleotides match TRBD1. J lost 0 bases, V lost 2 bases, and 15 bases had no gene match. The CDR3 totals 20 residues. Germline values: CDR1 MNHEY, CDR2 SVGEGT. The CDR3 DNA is TGTGCCAGCAGTTACATCTCGTTTCGGGACAGGAAAAATAGCAATCAGCCCCAGCATTTT. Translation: CASSYISFRDRKNSNQPQHF.

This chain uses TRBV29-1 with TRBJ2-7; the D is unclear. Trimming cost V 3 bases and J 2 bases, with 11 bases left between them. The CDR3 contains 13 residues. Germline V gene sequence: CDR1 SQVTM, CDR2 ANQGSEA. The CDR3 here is CSVDDRNTYEQYF. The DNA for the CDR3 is TGCAGCGTTGACGACCGAAACACCTACGAGCAGTACTTC.

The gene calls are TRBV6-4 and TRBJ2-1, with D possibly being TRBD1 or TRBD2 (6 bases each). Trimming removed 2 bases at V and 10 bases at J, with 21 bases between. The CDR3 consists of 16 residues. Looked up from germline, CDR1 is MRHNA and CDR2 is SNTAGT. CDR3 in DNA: TGTGCCAGCAGTGACCGAGGGGGAGGCAAAGTAAGCGAGCAGTTCTTC. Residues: CASSDRGGGKVSEQFF.

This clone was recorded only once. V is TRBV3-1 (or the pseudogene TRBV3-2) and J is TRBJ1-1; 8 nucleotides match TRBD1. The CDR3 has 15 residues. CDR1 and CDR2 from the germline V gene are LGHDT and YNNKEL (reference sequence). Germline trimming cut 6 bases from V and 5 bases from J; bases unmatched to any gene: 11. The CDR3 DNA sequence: TGTGCCAGCAGTCGTACCACAGGGGGGGGAACTGAAGCTTTCTTT. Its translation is CASSRTTGGGTEAFF.

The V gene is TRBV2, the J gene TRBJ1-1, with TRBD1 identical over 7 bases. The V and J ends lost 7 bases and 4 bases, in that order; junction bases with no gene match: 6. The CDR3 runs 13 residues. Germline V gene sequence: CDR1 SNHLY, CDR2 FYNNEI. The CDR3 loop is CASKGASVTEAFF. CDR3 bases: TGTGCCAGCAAGGGGGCATCAGTCACTGAAGCTTTCTTT. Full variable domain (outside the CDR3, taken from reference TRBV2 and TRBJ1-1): EPEVTQTPSHQVTQMGQEVILRCVPISNHLYFYWYRQILGQKVEFLVSFYNNEISEKSEIFDDQFSVERPDGSNFTLKIRSTKLEDSAMYFCASKGASVTEAFFGQGTRLTVV.

Here the CDR3 DNA reads TGTGCCAGCAGTTACTACGGGAGATCAACTAATGAAAAACTGTTTTTT. It yields the protein CASSYYGRSTNEKLFF. The rearrangement joins TRBV6-5 to TRBJ1-4; D not resolved. CDR1 and CDR2 from the germline V gene are MNHEY and SVGAGI. V dropped 1 base and J dropped 0 bases, with 9 bases sitting between them. The CDR3 totals 16 residues.

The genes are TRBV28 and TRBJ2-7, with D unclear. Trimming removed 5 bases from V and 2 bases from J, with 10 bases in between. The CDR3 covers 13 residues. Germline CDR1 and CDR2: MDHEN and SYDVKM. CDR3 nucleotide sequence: TGTGCCAGCAGTCTCGACTCAGCCTACGAGCAGTACTTC. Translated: CASSLDSAYEQYF. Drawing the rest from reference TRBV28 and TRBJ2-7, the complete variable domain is DVKVTQSSRYLVKRTGEKVFLECVQDMDHENMFWYRQDPGLGLRLIYFSYDVKMKEKGDIPEGYSVSREKKERFSLILESASTNQTSMYLCASSLDSAYEQYFGPGTRLTVT.

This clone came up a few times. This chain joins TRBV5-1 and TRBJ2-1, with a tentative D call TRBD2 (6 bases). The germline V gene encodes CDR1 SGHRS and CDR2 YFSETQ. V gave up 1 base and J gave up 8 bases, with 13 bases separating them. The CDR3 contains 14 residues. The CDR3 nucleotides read TGCGCCAGCAGCTTGCAAGCGGGCCCCGATGAGCAGTTCTTC. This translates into CASSLQAGPDEQFF. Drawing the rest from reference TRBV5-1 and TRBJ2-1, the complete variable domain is KAGVTQTPRYLIKTRGQQVTLSCSPISGHRSVSWYQQTPGQGLQFLFEYFSETQRNKGNFPGRFSGRQFSNSRSEMNVSTLELGDSALYLCASSLQAGPDEQFFGPGTRLTVL.

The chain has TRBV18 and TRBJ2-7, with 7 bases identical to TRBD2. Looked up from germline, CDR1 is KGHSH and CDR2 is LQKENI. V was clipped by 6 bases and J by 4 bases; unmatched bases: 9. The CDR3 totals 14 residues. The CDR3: CASSLRLAGYEQYF. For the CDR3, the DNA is TGTGCCAGCTCCCTTCGACTAGCTGGGTACGAGCAGTACTTC.

The CDR3 DNA is TGTGCCAGCAGCCGGGAGGACAGGGGGAATTCACCCCTCCACTTT. It codes for CASSREDRGNSPLHF. The chain joins TRBV3-1 (or the pseudogene TRBV3-2) to TRBJ1-6, with 10 nucleotides matching TRBD1. CDR1 LGHDT and CDR2 YNNKEL come from the germline V gene (reference sequence). This CDR3 spans 15 amino acids. Unmatched junction bases numbered 4, after V lost 4 bases and J lost 7 bases.

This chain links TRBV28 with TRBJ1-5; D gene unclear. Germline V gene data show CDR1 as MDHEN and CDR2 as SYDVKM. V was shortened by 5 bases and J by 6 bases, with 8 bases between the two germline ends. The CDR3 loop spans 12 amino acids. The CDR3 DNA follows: TGTGCCAGCAGTGTTTGGGGTCAGCCCCAGCATTTT. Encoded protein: CASSVWGQPQHF.

CDR3 sequence reads: CASSSPSKKRSSYEQYF. The CDR3 DNA reads TGTGCCAGCAGTTCCCCCTCGAAAAAGCGGAGCTCCTACGAGCAGTACTTC. The rearrangement links TRBV27 to TRBJ2-7, with D possibly matching TRBD2 (5 bases). This CDR3 contains 17 residues. The germline V and J ends were trimmed by 4 bases and 0 bases, with 19 bases remaining between them. The germline V gene encodes CDR1 MNHEY and CDR2 SMNVEV (reference sequence).

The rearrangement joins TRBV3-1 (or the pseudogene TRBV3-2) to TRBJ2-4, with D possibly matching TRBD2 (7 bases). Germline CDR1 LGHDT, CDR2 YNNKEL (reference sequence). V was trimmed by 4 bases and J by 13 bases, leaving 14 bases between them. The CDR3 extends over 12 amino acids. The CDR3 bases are TGTGCCAGCAGCCCGGGGACGGGGGGCCAGTACTTC. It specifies CASSPGTGGQYF.

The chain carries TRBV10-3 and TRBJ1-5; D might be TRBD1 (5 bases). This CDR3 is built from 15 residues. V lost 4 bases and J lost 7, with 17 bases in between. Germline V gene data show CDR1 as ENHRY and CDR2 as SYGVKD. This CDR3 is CAISADKSLGQPQHF. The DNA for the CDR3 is TGTGCCATCAGTGCGGACAAGAGCCTGGGGCAGCCCCAGCATTTT.

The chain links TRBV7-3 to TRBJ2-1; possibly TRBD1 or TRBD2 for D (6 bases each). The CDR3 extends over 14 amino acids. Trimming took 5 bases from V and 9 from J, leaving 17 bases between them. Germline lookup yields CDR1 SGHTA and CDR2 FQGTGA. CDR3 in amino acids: CASSGTGSRGEQFF. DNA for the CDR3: TGTGCCAGCAGCGGAACAGGGTCGCGGGGTGAGCAGTTCTTC.

The CDR3 spells CSAIRSRGETQYF. The CDR3 bases are TGCAGCGCGATCCGGTCCCGAGGGGAGACCCAGTACTTC. This chain links TRBV29-1 with TRBJ2-5; D possibly corresponds to TRBD2 (5 bases). The CDR3 runs 13 residues. Germline CDR1 is SQVTM and CDR2 is ANQGSEA. Trimming removed 7 bases from V and 5 bases from J, with 17 bases in between. Combining the CDR3 with reference TRBV29-1 and TRBJ2-5 gives the whole variable domain SAVISQKPSRDICQRGTSLTIQCQVDSQVTMMFWYRQQPGQSLTLIATANQGSEATYESGFVIDKFPISRPNLTFSTLTVSNMSPEDSSIYLCSAIRSRGETQYFGPGTRLLVL.

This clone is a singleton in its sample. DNA of the CDR3: TGTGCCAGCAGTCTCCGCTTAGCGGGATGGGAGGAGACCCAGTACTTC. It codes for CASSLRLAGWEETQYF. The chain combines TRBV27 with TRBJ2-5; 8 bases align to TRBD2. From germline, CDR1 is MNHEY and CDR2 SMNVEV (reference sequence). This CDR3 comprises 16 residues. V trimming: 5 bases; J trimming: 5 bases; junction bases outside the gene matches: 13.

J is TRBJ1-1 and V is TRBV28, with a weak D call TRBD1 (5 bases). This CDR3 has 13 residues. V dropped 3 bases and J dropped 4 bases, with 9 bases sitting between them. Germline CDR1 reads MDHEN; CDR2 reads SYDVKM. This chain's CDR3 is CASSLEGPTEAFF. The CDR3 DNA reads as TGTGCCAGCAGTTTGGAGGGGCCCACTGAAGCTTTCTTT.

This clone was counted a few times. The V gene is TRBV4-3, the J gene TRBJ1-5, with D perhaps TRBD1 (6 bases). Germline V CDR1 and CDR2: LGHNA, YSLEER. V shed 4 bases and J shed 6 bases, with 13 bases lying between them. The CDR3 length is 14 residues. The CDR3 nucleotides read TGCGCCAGCAGCCTCCGGGACAAGGGTCAGCCCCAGCATTTT. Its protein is CASSLRDKGQPQHF.

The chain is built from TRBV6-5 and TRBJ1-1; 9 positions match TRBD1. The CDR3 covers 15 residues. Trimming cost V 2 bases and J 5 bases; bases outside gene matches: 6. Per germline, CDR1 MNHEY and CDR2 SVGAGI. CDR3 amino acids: CASSYGTGSLTEAFF. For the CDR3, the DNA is TGTGCCAGCAGTTACGGGACAGGGTCTTTGACTGAAGCTTTCTTT.

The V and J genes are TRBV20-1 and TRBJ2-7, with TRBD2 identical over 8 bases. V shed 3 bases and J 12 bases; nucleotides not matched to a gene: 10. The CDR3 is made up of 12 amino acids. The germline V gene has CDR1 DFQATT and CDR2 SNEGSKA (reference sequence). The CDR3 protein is CSASRLAHDLYF. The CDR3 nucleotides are TGCAGTGCTAGTCGACTAGCGCACGACCTGTACTTC.

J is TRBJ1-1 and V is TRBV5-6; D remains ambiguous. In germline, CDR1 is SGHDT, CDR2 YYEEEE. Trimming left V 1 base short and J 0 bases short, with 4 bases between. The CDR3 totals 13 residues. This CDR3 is CASSLRVNTEAFF. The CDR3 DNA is TGTGCCAGCAGCTTGAGGGTGAACACTGAAGCTTTCTTT.

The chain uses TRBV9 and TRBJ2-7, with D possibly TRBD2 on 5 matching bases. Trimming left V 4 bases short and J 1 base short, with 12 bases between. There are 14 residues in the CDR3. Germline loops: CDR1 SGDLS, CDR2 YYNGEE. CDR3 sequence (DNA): TGTGCCAGCAGCCTCGCTGCGGGTTCCTACGAGCAGTACTTC. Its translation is CASSLAAGSYEQYF.

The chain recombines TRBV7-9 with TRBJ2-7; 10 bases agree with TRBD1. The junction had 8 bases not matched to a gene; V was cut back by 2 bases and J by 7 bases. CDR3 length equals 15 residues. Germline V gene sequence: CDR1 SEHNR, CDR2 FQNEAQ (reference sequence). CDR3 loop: CASSLTRQGAYEQYF. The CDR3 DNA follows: TGTGCCAGCAGCTTAACTAGACAGGGGGCTTATGAGCAGTACTTC.

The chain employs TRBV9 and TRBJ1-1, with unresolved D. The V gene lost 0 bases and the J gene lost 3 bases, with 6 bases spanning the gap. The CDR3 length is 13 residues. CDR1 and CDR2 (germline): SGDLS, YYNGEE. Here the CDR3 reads CASSVVYDTEAFF. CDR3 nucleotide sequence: TGTGCCAGCAGCGTAGTCTACGACACTGAAGCTTTCTTT.